One sample yielded the 15 T cell receptor beta chains listed below, sequenced in a study of cytomegalovirus exposure and HLA in healthy donors. 13 Jbeta primers and 60 Vbeta primers were used for the PCR. Only in-frame clones appear in the TCRdb table, and some are missing; sequencing was by immunoSEQ multiplex PCR. Here the sample spans under 200,000 clones, around four fifths being singletons. Sequencing was done on a sample of PBMCs. The receptors stem from a woman aged 18-29 years in good health and CMV-seronegative.

The CDR3 sequence: CASSFRGTAFNEKLFF. CDR3 nucleotides: TGTGCCAGCAGTTTCCGTGGGACAGCTTTTAATGAAAAACTGTTTTTT. The rearrangement joins TRBV27 to TRBJ1-4; 7 bases are a match to TRBD1. Germline lookup yields CDR1 MNHEY and CDR2 SMNVEV (reference sequence). The CDR3 length is 16 residues. V dropped 3 bases and J dropped 4; count of bases not matched to a gene: 8.

J is TRBJ2-5 and V is TRBV27; D is possibly TRBD1 (6 bases). The CDR3 covers 13 residues. Trimming removed 0 bases at V and 6 bases at J, with 8 bases between. Per germline, CDR1 MNHEY and CDR2 SMNVEV (reference sequence). The DNA for the CDR3 is TGTGCCAGCAGTTTATCAAGGGGGAAGACCCAGTACTTC. Protein: CASSLSRGKTQYF.

The rearrangement links TRBV7-9 to TRBJ1-1; TRBD1 is a possible D gene (5 bases). The CDR3 length is 14 residues. CDR1 and CDR2 from the germline V gene are SEHNR and FQNEAQ (reference sequence). V was cut by 3 bases and J by 4 bases, with 12 bases left in between. The CDR3 loop is CASSFQGLGTEAFF. The CDR3 DNA follows: TGTGCCAGCAGCTTCCAGGGCTTAGGCACTGAAGCTTTCTTT.

This rearrangement joins TRBV6-1 to TRBJ1-2, with D perhaps matching TRBD1 (6 bases). The germline V gene encodes CDR1 MNHNS and CDR2 SASEGT. The V end lost 3 bases, the J end lost 1 base, and 9 bases lay between the germline ends. CDR3 length equals 14 residues. The CDR3 reads CASSEQGINYGYTF. Written as DNA, the CDR3 is TGTGCCAGCAGTGAGCAGGGGATTAACTATGGCTACACCTTC.

This rearrangement joins TRBV5-1 to TRBJ2-2; D possibly corresponds to TRBD1 (6 bases). Germline loops: CDR1 SGHRS, CDR2 YFSETQ. Trimming left V 4 bases short and J 3 bases short, with 10 bases between. The CDR3 has 14 amino acids. The CDR3 is CASSLDSHTGELFF. CDR3 bases: TGCGCCAGCAGCCTGGACAGCCACACCGGGGAGCTGTTTTTT.

CDR3 loop: CASSQEIYSGANVLTF. The CDR3 bases are TGTGCCAGCAGCCAGGAGATTTACTCTGGGGCCAACGTCCTGACTTTC. The rearrangement links TRBV4-2 to TRBJ2-6; D not certain. Trimming shortened V by 3 bases and J by 0 bases, and 9 bases separated the two germline ends. Per germline, CDR1 LGHNA and CDR2 YNFKEQ. The CDR3 totals 16 residues.

J is TRBJ2-1 and V is TRBV19; TRBD1 matches at 7 bases. Germline V gene data show CDR1 as LNHDA and CDR2 as SQIVND (reference sequence). The V gene end was trimmed by 1 base and the J gene end by 4 bases; junction bases not matched to a gene: 10. This CDR3 spans 17 amino acids. CDR3: CASSIVRRDSVYNEQFF. The CDR3, as DNA: TGTGCCAGTAGTATAGTCCGCCGGGACAGCGTTTACAATGAGCAGTTCTTC.

This clone was picked up a small number of times. V gene TRBV7-9 combines with J gene TRBJ1-1; D may be TRBD1 (5 bases). Germline V lookup: CDR1 SEHNR, CDR2 FQNEAQ (reference sequence). CDR3 length: 14 residues. The V end lost 5 bases, the J end lost 0 bases, and 10 bases lay between the germline ends. CDR3 coding DNA: TGTGCCAGCAGCCTGACAGCAATGAACACTGAAGCTTTCTTT. Its protein is CASSLTAMNTEAFF. Looking up the rest from reference TRBV7-9 and TRBJ1-1 gives the full variable domain: DTGVSQNPRHKITKRGQNVTFRCDPISEHNRLYWYRQTLGQGPEFLTYFQNEAQLEKSRLLSDRFSAERPKGSFSTLEIQRTEQGDSAMYLCASSLTAMNTEAFFGQGTRLTVV.

V is TRBV21-1 and J is TRBJ2-5; the table's D call TRBD2 went unverified against the DNA. The J call may be faulty, since TRBJ2-7 better matches the DNA end. TRBV21-1 corresponds to a pseudogene. This CDR3 is 16 amino acids long. For the CDR3, the DNA is TGTGCCAGCAGCAGAGGGACTAGCGGGGGCTGCTACGAGCAGTACTTC. This encodes CASSRGTSGGCYEQYF.

V is TRBV11-3 and J is TRBJ2-1; D perhaps matches TRBD2 (6 bases). This CDR3 is 16 amino acids long. With 5 bases removed from V and 6 bases from J, the gap between germline ends came to 20 bases. Germline loops: CDR1 SGHNT, CDR2 YENEEA. The chain's CDR3 is CASSHRGYGGVNEQFF. In DNA, the CDR3 is TGTGCCAGCAGCCACCGGGGCTACGGGGGTGTCAATGAGCAGTTCTTC. The whole variable domain, remainder taken from reference TRBV11-3 and TRBJ2-1, is EAGVVQSPRYKIIEKKQPVAFWCNPISGHNTLYWYLQNLGQGPELLIRYENEEAVDDSQLPKDRFSAERLKGVDSTLKIQPAELGDSAVYLCASSHRGYGGVNEQFFGPGTRLTVL.

This clone was seen a handful of times. The sample contains more than one DNA sequence encoding this CDR3. J is TRBJ2-5 and V is TRBV4-1, with 9 bases identical to TRBD1. Per germline, CDR1 MGHRA and CDR2 YSYEKL. V shed 5 bases and J 0 bases; nucleotides not matched to a gene: 10. The CDR3 has 17 residues. The chain's CDR3 is CASSEIPGQGNQETQYF. CDR3 nucleotide sequence: TGCGCCAGCAGCGAGATTCCGGGACAGGGAAACCAAGAGACCCAGTACTTC.

The gene calls are TRBV5-1 and TRBJ1-1; 8 positions agree with TRBD1. The trim removed 4 bases at V and 5 bases at J, leaving 4 bases unmatched. CDR3 length: 13 amino acids. The germline V gene encodes CDR1 SGHRS and CDR2 YFSETQ. The CDR3 coding sequence is TGCGCCAGCAGCCATGACAGGGGAACTGAAGCTTTCTTT. Translation: CASSHDRGTEAFF.

The chain recombines TRBV6-1 with TRBJ1-4, with a weak D call TRBD1 (5 bases). This CDR3 comprises 16 residues. Germline V gene data show CDR1 as MNHNS and CDR2 as SASEGT. V shed 1 base and J shed 10 bases, with 19 bases lying between them. The CDR3 protein is CASSEGGGGAEGKLFF. CDR3 sequence (DNA): TGTGCCAGCAGTGAAGGTGGGGGAGGGGCAGAGGGAAAACTGTTTTTT.

J is TRBJ2-7 and V is TRBV15; maybe TRBD2 (5 bases). Per germline, CDR1 LNHNV and CDR2 YYDKDF (reference sequence). V was cut by 5 bases and J by 0 bases, with 14 bases left in between. This CDR3 region has 15 residues. CDR3 nucleotides: TGTGCCACCAGCCGCTCACCGGGGAGCTCCTACGAGCAGTACTTC. It codes for CATSRSPGSSYEQYF.

The CDR3 spells CASSQRRGLAGELFF. As DNA, the CDR3 is TGTGCCAGCAGCCAACGGAGGGGGCTGGCCGGGGAGCTGTTTTTT. J is TRBJ2-2 and V is TRBV14; a weak D match, TRBD1 (7 bases). V dropped 2 bases and J dropped 6 bases, with 13 bases sitting between them. The CDR3 runs to 15 residues. Germline V gives CDR1 SGHDN, CDR2 FVKESK.